These 18 T cell receptor beta chains came from one sample sequenced in a study of OX40 agonist ivuxolimab in advanced cancers. Generated by immunoSEQ multiplex PCR, the TCRdb table keeps only in-frame clones and is missing some. The sample carries approximately 46,000 clones, 80% recorded once. Sequenced material: CD4+ or CD8+ T cells sorted from blood, taken in a trial of the OX40 agonist ivuxolimab. Every receptor here comes from an adult with an advanced solid tumor such as melanoma, head and neck, liver or kidney cancer.

The genes are TRBV7-9 and TRBJ1-5, with 7 bases aligning to TRBD1. The CDR3 totals 14 residues. V dropped 3 bases and J dropped 5; count of bases not matched to a gene: 4. Looked up from germline, CDR1 is SEHNR and CDR2 is FQNEAQ (reference sequence). CDR3 sequence reads: CASSLDTGDQPQHF. The CDR3 DNA sequence: TGTGCCAGCAGCTTGGATACAGGGGATCAGCCCCAGCATTTT. Supplemented by reference TRBV7-9 and TRBJ1-5, the full variable domain reads DTGVSQNPRHKITKRGQNVTFRCDPISEHNRLYWYRQTLGQGPEFLTYFQNEAQLEKSRLLSDRFSAERPKGSFSTLEIQRTEQGDSAMYLCASSLDTGDQPQHFGDGTRLSIL.

There are a few counts of this clone. The gene calls are TRBV5-1 and TRBJ2-7; 8 nucleotides agree with TRBD1. Germline V CDR1 and CDR2: SGHRS, YFSETQ. This CDR3 comprises 16 residues. The V segment lost 3 bases and the J segment 5 bases; nucleotides outside the gene matches: 13. CDR3 residues: CASSWTGTSGGNEQYF. In nucleotides, the CDR3 is TGCGCCAGCAGCTGGACAGGGACGAGTGGAGGTAACGAGCAGTACTTC.

This chain links TRBV10-2 with TRBJ1-1; D may be TRBD1 (5 bases). V was pared by 5 bases and J by 4 bases, with 11 bases between. From germline, CDR1 is WSHSY and CDR2 SAAADI. This CDR3 has 13 residues. The CDR3 nucleotides are TGCGCCAGCAGTTTAGCAGGGACCACTGAAGCTTTCTTT. As protein: CASSLAGTTEAFF.

By frequency in the sample, this clone is medium-sized. The chain carries TRBV14 and TRBJ1-2; no clear D. The CDR3 has 15 residues. V was pared by 1 base and J by 4 bases, with 13 bases between. Germline CDR1 is SGHDN and CDR2 is FVKESK. The CDR3 nucleotides read TGTGCCAGCAGCCAAGTGGAGGGTTGGAGCTATGGCTACACCTTC. It translates to CASSQVEGWSYGYTF.

This clone has more than one count but fewer than ten. The chain combines TRBV6-1 with TRBJ1-2, with 9 positions matching TRBD1. The V gene end was trimmed by 4 bases and the J gene end by 5 bases; junction bases not matched to a gene: 11. The CDR3 sequence is 16 residues long. Germline loops: CDR1 MNHNS, CDR2 SASEGT. CDR3 protein: CASSGKGGQGKYGYTF. The CDR3 DNA sequence: TGTGCCAGCAGTGGGAAAGGGGGACAGGGAAAGTATGGCTACACCTTC.

The rearrangement uses TRBV6-5 and TRBJ2-2; 8 nucleotides agree with TRBD1. In germline, CDR1 is MNHEY, CDR2 SVGAGI. The CDR3 is made up of 15 amino acids. V lost 5 bases to trimming and J lost 2 bases; unmatched junction nucleotides: 4. The CDR3 is CASSPDRGNTGELFF. CDR3 nucleotides: TGTGCCAGCAGTCCAGACAGGGGAAACACCGGGGAGCTGTTTTTT.

V and J are TRBV2 and TRBJ1-5, with a tentative D call TRBD1 (5 bases). There are 15 residues in the CDR3. The germline V and J ends were trimmed by 2 bases and 1 base, with 9 bases remaining between them. Germline V gene data show CDR1 as SNHLY and CDR2 as FYNNEI. In DNA form, the CDR3 reads TGTGCCAGCAGTGAACGGGGACTAAGCAATCAGCCCCAGCATTTT. It is translated as CASSERGLSNQPQHF.

This clone occurred once. V usage is TRBV11-2 and J usage is TRBJ2-2, with D perhaps TRBD1 or TRBD2 (5 bases each). The V gene lost 5 bases and the J gene lost 5 bases, with 15 bases spanning the gap. Germline CDR1 is SGHAT and CDR2 is FQNNGV. CDR3 length: 15 residues. The CDR3 reads CASSGQLVGTGELFF. CDR3 DNA: TGTGCCAGCAGCGGACAACTAGTCGGGACCGGGGAGCTGTTTTTT.

The chain carries TRBV4-2 and TRBJ1-4, with TRBD1 as a possible D gene (5 bases). This CDR3 has 14 amino acids. The V end was cut by 1 base, the J end by 10 bases, with 13 bases between. Germline CDR1 and CDR2: LGHNA and YNFKEQ. The CDR3 DNA follows: TGTGCCAGCAGCCAAGCTAGCAGGGTGACAAAACTGTTTTTT. It is translated as CASSQASRVTKLFF.

This sequence joins TRBV4-1 and TRBJ1-5; a possible D gene is TRBD1 (5 bases). This CDR3 comprises 16 residues. CDR1 is MGHRA, CDR2 YSYEKL, per germline. V was trimmed by 0 bases and J by 4 bases, leaving 13 bases between them. DNA of the CDR3: TGCGCCAGCAGCCAAGATGGGACGGCTGATAATCAGCCCCAGCATTTT. Translation gives CASSQDGTADNQPQHF.

The chain carries TRBV27 and TRBJ1-1; tentatively, D is TRBD1 (5 bases). Germline values: CDR1 MNHEY, CDR2 SMNVEV (reference sequence). Between the trimmed V and J ends, which lost 4 bases and 1 base, there was a span of 16 bases. There are 16 residues in the CDR3. The CDR3 reads CASSSTQGSRNTEAFF. The CDR3 coding sequence is TGTGCCAGCAGTTCTACGCAGGGCTCAAGGAACACTGAAGCTTTCTTT.

As concerns this clone: The junction departs from the called germline gene at one end, perhaps through a read error. J is TRBJ2-7 and V is TRBV18; D is uncertain. CDR3 length equals 13 residues. CDR1 and CDR2 (germline): KGHSH, LQKENI. In DNA, the CDR3 is TGTGCCAGCCCACCAAGGGCGGCCTACGAGCAGTACTTC. Translation: CASPPRAAYEQYF.

As regards this clone: The same CDR3 arises from other DNA sequences in this sample as well. The chain links TRBV7-2 to TRBJ2-3; D gene unclear. This CDR3 contains 13 residues. The germline V gene has CDR1 SGHTA and CDR2 FQGNSA. V was shortened by 3 bases and J by 2 bases, with 6 bases between the two germline ends. The CDR3 DNA sequence: TGTGCCAGCAGCTTGGACGCCACAGATACGCAGTATTTT. This sequence encodes CASSLDATDTQYF.

The J gene is TRBJ1-5, the V gene TRBV18, with D tentatively TRBD1 (6 bases). The V gene lost 1 base and the J gene lost 3 bases, with 10 bases spanning the gap. Germline V gene data show CDR1 as KGHSH and CDR2 as LQKENI. There are 15 residues in the CDR3. CDR3 DNA: TGTGCCAGCTCACCACGTCAGGGGTACAATCAGCCCCAGCATTTT. It encodes CASSPRQGYNQPQHF.

The chain is built from TRBV5-8 and TRBJ2-2, with unresolved D. The CDR3 is made up of 15 amino acids. In germline, CDR1 is SGHTS, CDR2 YDEGEE. V gave up 0 bases and J gave up 3 bases, with 9 bases separating them. The DNA of the CDR3 is TGTGCCAGCAGCTTGGAGGCAGCCTACACCGGGGAGCTGTTTTTT. The encoded protein is CASSLEAAYTGELFF.

The count of this clone is one. In DNA, the CDR3 is TGTGCCAGCACCCGGGACAGACTTAGCAATCAGCCCCAGCATTTT. Translating it yields CASTRDRLSNQPQHF. V usage is TRBV2 and J usage is TRBJ1-5; 7 nucleotides align to TRBD1. The V gene's germline CDR1 is SNHLY and CDR2 FYNNEI. The CDR3 is 15 residues long. The V gene end was trimmed by 7 bases and the J gene end by 0 bases; junction bases not matched to a gene: 6.

The chain uses TRBV7-2 and TRBJ1-1; D not certain. The CDR3 runs 14 residues. Between the trimmed V and J ends, which lost 1 base and 0 bases, there was a span of 6 bases. Germline V gene data show CDR1 as SGHTA and CDR2 as FQGNSA. For the CDR3, the DNA is TGTGCCAGCAGCTTAGAGTGGCTGAACACTGAAGCTTTCTTT. This translates into CASSLEWLNTEAFF.

This chain links TRBV6-5 with TRBJ2-5, with D perhaps matching TRBD1 or TRBD2 (5 bases each). Germline assignment: CDR1 MNHEY and CDR2 SVGAGI. The CDR3 sequence is 13 residues long. V was clipped by 2 bases and J by 2 bases, with 6 bases between them. CDR3: CASSYGGQETQYF. The CDR3 bases are TGTGCCAGCAGTTACGGGGGTCAAGAGACCCAGTACTTC.